This T cell receptor beta chain was profiled in a study of T cell responses to AZD1222 COVID-19 vaccine. In the case of this clone: What it recognizes is unknown.

Clones were read by immunoSEQ multiplex PCR, and TCRdb kept only the in-frame ones, dropping some. Here the sample spans around 150,000 clones, more than 75% being singletons. Study-wide findings and caveats: Unmutated variant regions are reportedly targeted by nearly half of spike-specific TCRs. Most donors were white British, females outnumbered males, and clonal diversity was possibly underestimated. Two doses of AZD1222 preceded a rise in Spike-specific TCR breadth and depth.

V dropped 5 bases and J dropped 4 bases, with 15 bases sitting between them. There are 14 residues in the CDR3. From germline, CDR1 is LNHDA and CDR2 SQIVND (reference sequence). The chain links TRBV19 to TRBJ2-7, with D uncertain. This receptor was obtained from an adult in good health. The sample was peripheral blood, taken on day 0 of AZD1222 vaccination. CDR3 DNA: TGTGCCAGTAGTCCGGACGGCGGCATGTACGAGCAGTACTTC. Residues: CASSPDGGMYEQYF.